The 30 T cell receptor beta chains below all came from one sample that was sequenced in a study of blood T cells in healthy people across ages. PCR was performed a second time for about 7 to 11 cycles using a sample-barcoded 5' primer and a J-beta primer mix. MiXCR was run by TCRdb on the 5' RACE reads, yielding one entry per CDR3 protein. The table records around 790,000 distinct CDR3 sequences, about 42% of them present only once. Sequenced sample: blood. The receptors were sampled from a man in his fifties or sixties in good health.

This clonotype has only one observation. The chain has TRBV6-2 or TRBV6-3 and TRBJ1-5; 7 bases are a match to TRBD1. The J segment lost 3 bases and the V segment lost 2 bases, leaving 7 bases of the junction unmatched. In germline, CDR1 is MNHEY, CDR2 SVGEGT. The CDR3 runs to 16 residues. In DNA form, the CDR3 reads TGTGCCAGCAGTTACCACACGGGACAGTTCAATCAGCCCCAGCATTTT. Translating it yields CASSYHTGQFNQPQHF.

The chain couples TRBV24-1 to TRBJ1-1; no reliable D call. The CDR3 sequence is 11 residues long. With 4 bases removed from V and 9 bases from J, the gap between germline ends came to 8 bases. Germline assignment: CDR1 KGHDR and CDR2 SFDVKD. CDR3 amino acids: CATSDSTQAFF. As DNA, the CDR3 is TGTGCCACCAGTGACTCAACTCAAGCTTTCTTT.

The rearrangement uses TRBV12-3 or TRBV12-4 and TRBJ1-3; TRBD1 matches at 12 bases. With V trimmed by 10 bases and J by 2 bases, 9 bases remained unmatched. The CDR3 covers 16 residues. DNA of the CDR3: TGTGCCAACCAACCGGGACAGGGGGCGACTGGAAACACCATATATTTT. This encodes CANQPGQGATGNTIYF.

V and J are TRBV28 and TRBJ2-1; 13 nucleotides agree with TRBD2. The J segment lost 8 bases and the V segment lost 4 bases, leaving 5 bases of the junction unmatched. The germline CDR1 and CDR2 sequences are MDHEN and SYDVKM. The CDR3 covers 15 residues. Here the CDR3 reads CASSSGTSGVYEQFF. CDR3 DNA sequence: TGTGCCAGCAGTTCGGGGACTAGCGGGGTCTATGAGCAGTTCTTC. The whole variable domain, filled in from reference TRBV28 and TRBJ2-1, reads DVKVTQSSRYLVKRTGEKVFLECVQDMDHENMFWYRQDPGLGLRLIYFSYDVKMKEKGDIPEGYSVSREKKERFSLILESASTNQTSMYLCASSSGTSGVYEQFFGPGTRLTVL.

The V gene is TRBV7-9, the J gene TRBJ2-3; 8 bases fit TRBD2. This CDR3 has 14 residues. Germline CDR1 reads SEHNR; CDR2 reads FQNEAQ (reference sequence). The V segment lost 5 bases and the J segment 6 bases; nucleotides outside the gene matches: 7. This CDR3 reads CASSRLALLDTQYF. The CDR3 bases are TGTGCCAGCAGCCGACTAGCGTTGTTGGATACGCAGTATTTT.

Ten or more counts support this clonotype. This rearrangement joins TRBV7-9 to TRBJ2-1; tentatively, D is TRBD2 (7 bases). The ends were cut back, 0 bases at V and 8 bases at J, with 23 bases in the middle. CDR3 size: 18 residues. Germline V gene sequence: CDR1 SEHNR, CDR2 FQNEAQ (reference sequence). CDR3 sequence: CASSLAGGRITSLDEQFF. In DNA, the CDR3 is TGTGCCAGCAGCTTAGCGGGGGGGCGGATTACCTCATTAGATGAGCAGTTCTTC.

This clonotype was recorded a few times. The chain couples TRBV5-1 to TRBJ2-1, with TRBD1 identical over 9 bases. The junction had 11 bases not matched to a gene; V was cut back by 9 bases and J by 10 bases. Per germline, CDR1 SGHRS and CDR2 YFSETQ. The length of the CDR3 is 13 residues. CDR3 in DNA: TGCGCCACCACGTACAGACAGGGGGACGAGCAGTTCTTC. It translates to CATTYRQGDEQFF.

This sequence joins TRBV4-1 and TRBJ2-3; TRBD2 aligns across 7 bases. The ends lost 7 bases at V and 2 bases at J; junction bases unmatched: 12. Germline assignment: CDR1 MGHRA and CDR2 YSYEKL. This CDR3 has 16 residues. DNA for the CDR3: TGCGCCAGCAAATTCAGCTCTAGCGGAAACACAGATACGCAGTATTTT. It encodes CASKFSSSGNTDTQYF.

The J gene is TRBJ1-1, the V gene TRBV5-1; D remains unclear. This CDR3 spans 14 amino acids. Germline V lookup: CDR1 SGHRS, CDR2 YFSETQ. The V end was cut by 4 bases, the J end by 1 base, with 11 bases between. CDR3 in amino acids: CASSREPSNTEAFF. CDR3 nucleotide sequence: TGCGCCAGCAGCCGGGAACCGTCGAACACTGAAGCTTTCTTT.

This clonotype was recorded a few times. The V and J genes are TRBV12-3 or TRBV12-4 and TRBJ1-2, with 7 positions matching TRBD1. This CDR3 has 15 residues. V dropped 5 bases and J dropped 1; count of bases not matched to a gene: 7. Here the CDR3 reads CASSHGTDSNYGYTF. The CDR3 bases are TGTGCCAGCAGTCATGGGACAGATAGTAACTATGGCTACACCTTC.

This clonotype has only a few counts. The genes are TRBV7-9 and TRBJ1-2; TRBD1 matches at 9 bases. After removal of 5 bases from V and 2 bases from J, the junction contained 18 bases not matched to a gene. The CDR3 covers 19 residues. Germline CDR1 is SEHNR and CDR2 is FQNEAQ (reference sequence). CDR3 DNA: TGTGCCAGCAGCCCATATCCCTCCCCCAGGGACAGGGAAAACTATGGCTACACCTTC. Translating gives CASSPYPSPRDRENYGYTF.

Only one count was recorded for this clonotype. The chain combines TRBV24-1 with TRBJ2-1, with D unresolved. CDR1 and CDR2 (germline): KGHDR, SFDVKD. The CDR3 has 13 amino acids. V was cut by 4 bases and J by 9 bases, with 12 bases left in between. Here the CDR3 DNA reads TGTGCCACCAGTGACGCCCCGGCGTCTGAGCAGTTCTTC. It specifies CATSDAPASEQFF.

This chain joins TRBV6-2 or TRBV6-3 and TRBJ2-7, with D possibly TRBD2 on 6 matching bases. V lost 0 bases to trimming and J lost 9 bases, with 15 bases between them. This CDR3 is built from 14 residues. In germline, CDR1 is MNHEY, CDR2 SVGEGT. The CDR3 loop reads CASSYSTGSLGQYF. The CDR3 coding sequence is TGTGCCAGCAGTTACTCGACCGGGAGTCTCGGGCAGTACTTC.

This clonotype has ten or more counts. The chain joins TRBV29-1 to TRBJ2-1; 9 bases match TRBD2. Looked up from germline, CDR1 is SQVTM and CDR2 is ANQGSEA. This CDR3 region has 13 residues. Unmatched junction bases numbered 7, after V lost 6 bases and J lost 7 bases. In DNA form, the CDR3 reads TGCAGCGTCGCGGGACTAGCTGATAATGAGCAGTTCTTC. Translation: CSVAGLADNEQFF.

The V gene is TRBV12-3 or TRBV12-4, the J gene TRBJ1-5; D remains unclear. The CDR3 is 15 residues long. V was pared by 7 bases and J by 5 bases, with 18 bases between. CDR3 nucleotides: TGTGCCAGCACCCTAGGCTATCGGTGGGATCAGCCCCAGCATTTT. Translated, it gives CASTLGYRWDQPQHF.

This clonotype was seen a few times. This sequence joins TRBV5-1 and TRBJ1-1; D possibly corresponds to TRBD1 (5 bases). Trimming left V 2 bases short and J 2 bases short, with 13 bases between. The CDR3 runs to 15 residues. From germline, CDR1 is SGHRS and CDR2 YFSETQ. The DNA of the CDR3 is TGCGCCAGCAGCTTCGTGGATGGGGGAAACACTGAAGCTTTCTTT. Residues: CASSFVDGGNTEAFF.

Here the CDR3 reads CASNQDGQDTNIQYF. The CDR3 DNA follows: TGCGCCAGCAACCAGGACGGACAGGACACAAACATTCAGTACTTC. The rearrangement joins TRBV4-1 to TRBJ2-5; TRBD1 aligns across 7 bases. The end of the DNA fits TRBJ2-4 better, so the J call may be wrong. Germline assignment: CDR1 MGHRA and CDR2 YSYEKL. The CDR3 length is 15 residues.

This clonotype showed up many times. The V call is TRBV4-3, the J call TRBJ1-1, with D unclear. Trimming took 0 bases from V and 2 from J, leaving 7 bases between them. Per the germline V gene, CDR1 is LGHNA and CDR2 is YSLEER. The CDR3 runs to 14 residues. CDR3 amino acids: CASSQDGGNTEAFF. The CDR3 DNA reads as TGCGCCAGCAGCCAAGATGGCGGTAACACTGAAGCTTTCTTT.

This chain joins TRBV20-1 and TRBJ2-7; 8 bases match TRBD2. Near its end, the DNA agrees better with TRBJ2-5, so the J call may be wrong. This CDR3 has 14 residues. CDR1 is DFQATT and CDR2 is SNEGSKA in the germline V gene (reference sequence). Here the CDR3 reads CSALLTSVGETQYF. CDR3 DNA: TGCAGTGCTCTTTTGACTAGCGTGGGAGAGACCCAGTACTTC.

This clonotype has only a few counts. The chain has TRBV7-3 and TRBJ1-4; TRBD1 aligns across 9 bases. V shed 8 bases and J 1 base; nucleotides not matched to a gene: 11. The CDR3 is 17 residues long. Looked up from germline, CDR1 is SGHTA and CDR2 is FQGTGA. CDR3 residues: CASFKGGQGGTNEKLFF. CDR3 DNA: TGTGCCAGCTTTAAGGGGGGACAGGGTGGAACTAATGAAAAACTGTTTTTT.

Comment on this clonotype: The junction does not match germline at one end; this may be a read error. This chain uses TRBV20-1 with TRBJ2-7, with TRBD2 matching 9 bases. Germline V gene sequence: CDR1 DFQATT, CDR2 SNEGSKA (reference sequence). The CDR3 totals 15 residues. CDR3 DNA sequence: TGCAGTGCTAGAATACTAGCGGGTTACTCCTACAAGCAGTACTTC. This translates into CSARILAGYSYKQYF.

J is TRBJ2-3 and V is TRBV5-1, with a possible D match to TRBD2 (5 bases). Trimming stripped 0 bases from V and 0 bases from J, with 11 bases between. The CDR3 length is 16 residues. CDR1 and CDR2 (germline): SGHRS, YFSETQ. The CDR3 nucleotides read TGCGCCAGCAGCTTGGAGGCGGGTTCTAGCACAGATACGCAGTATTTT. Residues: CASSLEAGSSTDTQYF.

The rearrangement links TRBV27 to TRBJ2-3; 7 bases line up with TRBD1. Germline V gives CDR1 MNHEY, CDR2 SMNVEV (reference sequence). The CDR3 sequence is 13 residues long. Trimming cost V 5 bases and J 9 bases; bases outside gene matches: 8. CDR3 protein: CASSLNRDRTQYF. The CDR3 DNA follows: TGTGCCAGCAGTCTGAACCGGGACAGAACGCAGTATTTT.

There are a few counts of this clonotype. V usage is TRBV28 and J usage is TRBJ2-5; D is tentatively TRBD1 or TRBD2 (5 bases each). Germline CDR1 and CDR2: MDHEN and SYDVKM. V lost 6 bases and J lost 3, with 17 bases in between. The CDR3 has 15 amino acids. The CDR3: CASRPPGPSEETQYF. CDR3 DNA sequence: TGTGCCAGCAGGCCACCGGGACCCAGCGAAGAGACCCAGTACTTC.

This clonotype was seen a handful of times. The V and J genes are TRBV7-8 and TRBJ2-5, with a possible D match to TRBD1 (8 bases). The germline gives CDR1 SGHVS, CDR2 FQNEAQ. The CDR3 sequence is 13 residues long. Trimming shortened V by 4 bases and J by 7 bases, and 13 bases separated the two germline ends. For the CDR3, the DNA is TGTGCCAGCAGCTCGGACAGGGAGGGGACCCAGTACTTC. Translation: CASSSDREGTQYF.

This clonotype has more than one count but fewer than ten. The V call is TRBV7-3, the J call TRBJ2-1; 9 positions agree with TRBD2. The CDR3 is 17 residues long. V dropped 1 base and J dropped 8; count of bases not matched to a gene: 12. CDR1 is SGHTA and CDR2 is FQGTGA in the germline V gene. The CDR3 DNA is TGTGCCAGCAGCTTAAAATCCGAGCGGGGGGTAAAAGATGAGCAGTTCTTC. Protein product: CASSLKSERGVKDEQFF.

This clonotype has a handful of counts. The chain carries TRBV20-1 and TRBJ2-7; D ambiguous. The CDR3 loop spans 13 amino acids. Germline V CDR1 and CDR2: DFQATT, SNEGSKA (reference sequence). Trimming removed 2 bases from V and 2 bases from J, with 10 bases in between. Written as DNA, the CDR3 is TGCAGTGCTAGATTTGGAATCACCTACGAGCAGTACTTC. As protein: CSARFGITYEQYF.

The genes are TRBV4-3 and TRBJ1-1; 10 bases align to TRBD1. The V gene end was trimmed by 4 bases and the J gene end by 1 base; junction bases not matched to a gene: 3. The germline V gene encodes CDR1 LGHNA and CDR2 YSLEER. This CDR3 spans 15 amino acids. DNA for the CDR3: TGCGCCAGCAGCCGAGGGGACAGGGGGAACACTGAAGCTTTCTTT. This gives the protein CASSRGDRGNTEAFF.

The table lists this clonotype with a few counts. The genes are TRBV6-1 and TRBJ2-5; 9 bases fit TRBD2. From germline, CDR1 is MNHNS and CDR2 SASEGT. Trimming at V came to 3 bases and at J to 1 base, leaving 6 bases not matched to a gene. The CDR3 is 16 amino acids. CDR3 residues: CASSDLAGPLQETQYF. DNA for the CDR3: TGTGCCAGCAGTGACCTAGCGGGGCCACTCCAAGAGACCCAGTACTTC.

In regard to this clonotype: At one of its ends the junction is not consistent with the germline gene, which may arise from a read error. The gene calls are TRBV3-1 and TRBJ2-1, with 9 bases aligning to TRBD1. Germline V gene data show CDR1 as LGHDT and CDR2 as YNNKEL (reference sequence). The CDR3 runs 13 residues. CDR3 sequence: CASTGGTYNKQFF. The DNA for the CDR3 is TGTGCCTCGACAGGGGGAACCTACAATAAGCAGTTCTTC.